This T cell receptor (beta chain) originates from a study of blood T cell repertoires in COVID-19. For the study at large: COVID-19 samples, acute and convalescent, were from the United States, Italy and Spain. PBMCs, B-cell-depleted T cells, or T cells were the source of the cDNA or gDNA that made up the material.

The CDR3 spans 12 residues. The ends were cut back, 4 bases at V and 8 bases at J, with 10 bases in the middle. In germline, CDR1 is SGHNT, CDR2 YYREEE (reference sequence). As processed by the authors: Amplification of reference gene primers provided the estimated nucleated cell counts. The table came from immunoSEQ multiplex PCR; TCRdb's copy has only in-frame clones and leaves some out. From that table come the V and J calls and clone size; the DNA was used to work out D and trimming. The sample lists about 180,000 clones; under 90% were seen once. The chain carries TRBV5-4 and TRBJ1-3, with D maybe TRBD1 (5 bases). Sequenced input: peripheral blood. This receptor was obtained from a woman of 80 years or more with active or convalescent COVID-19. The chain's CDR3 is CASSGAPDTIYF. The CDR3 DNA sequence: TGTGCCAGCAGCGGGGCTCCCGACACCATATATTTT.